The T cell receptor (beta chain) under discussion was sequenced for a study of cytomegalovirus exposure and HLA in healthy donors. Study-wide background: Samples from HLA-typed donors yielded approximately 80 million unique TCRs in an early data release. Findings of the study overall: Relative to the roughly 690-donor mean, N-insertions were reportedly fewer in an Asian-associated ancestry cluster in a later analysis.

Of note for this clone: Its antigen is not known.

Nominal health characterized the donors when sampled, though unrecorded immune exposures were likely. The V gene's germline CDR1 is ENHRY and CDR2 SYGVKD. This CDR3 is 16 amino acids long. The V and J ends lost 4 bases and 5 bases, in that order; junction bases with no gene match: 13. PCR employed 60 Vbeta and 13 Jbeta primers. The table came from immunoSEQ multiplex PCR; TCRdb's copy has only in-frame clones and leaves some out. The sample yields more than 150,000 clones, over 75% seen once. The V and J genes are TRBV10-3 and TRBJ1-1; 7 positions agree with TRBD1. The TCR originated in a man aged 45-65 years in good health and CMV-seronegative. Specimen: PBMCs. The CDR3, as DNA: TGTGCCATCAGTGCCCCCTCTCGGCAGGGGGGAACTGAAGCTTTCTTT. Translated: CAISAPSRQGGTEAFF.